This is a list of T cell receptor beta chains from one sample in a study of identical twins. TCRdb passed the 5' RACE reads through MiXCR, listing each CDR3 protein once. The sample consists of about 240,000 distinct CDR3 sequences, 10% to 13% of them appearing once. Sequencing was carried out using memory T cells sorted from blood. Receptors originate from a man aged 50-60 years in good health. Each CDR3 is given with its conserved first and last residue. The D gene is left open where the match is weak. Some rows mark clone size as missing; the rest say once, few, many or name a class of expanded clone.

DNA	CDR3	J	D	size	V
TGTGCCAGCAGCTTACAAACAGGGACTGAAGCTTTCTTT	CASSLQTGTEAFF	TRBJ1-1	NA	NA	TRBV11-2
TGTGCCAGCAGTCCGGAGGGAGGCAATCAGCCCCAGCATTTT	CASSPEGGNQPQHF	TRBJ1-5	NA	NA	TRBV28
TGCGCCAGCAGCTTAACTCCGGGACAGGGGAGCAATCAGCCCCAGCATTTT	CASSLTPGQGSNQPQHF	TRBJ1-5	TRBD1	NA	TRBV5-1
TGTGCCAGCATCCCCGACAGGTTCAATTCACCCCTCCACTTT	CASIPDRFNSPLHF	TRBJ1-6	NA	few	TRBV6-1
TGCGCCAGCAGCCAAGCCCAGGGGGGGTCCAATGAAAAACTGTTTTTT	CASSQAQGGSNEKLFF	TRBJ1-4	TRBD1	many	TRBV4-3
TGTGCCATCAGTGAAGGTTTGCTGGGGTCCTACGAGCAGTACTTC	CAISEGLLGSYEQYF	TRBJ2-7	NA	few	TRBV10-3
TGTGCCAGCAGCCGACGGGACCGGGACTGGGGGGCGGGCCAGTACTTC	CASSRRDRDWGAGQYF	TRBJ2-5	NA	NA	TRBV7-2
TGTGCCAGCAGCTTGGGGGAGGTGCAGTTCTTC	CASSLGEVQFF	TRBJ2-1	NA	many	TRBV11-2
TGCGCCAGCAGCCAAGATAGAACGAAGACCCAGTACTTC	CASSQDRTKTQYF	TRBJ2-5	NA	NA	TRBV4-3
TGTGCCAGCAGACGCCTTGGGGCCGGGGATACGCAGTATTTT	CASRRLGAGDTQYF	TRBJ2-3	NA	NA	TRBV12-3/TRBV12-4
TGTGCCAGCATCAGGACAGGGGGCCTCTACGAGCAGTACTTC	CASIRTGGLYEQYF	TRBJ2-7	TRBD1	many	TRBV6-2/TRBV6-3
TGCAGCGTTGCCGACAGGGGTGAGCGGCAGTACTTC	CSVADRGERQYF	TRBJ2-7	TRBD1	once	TRBV29-1
TGTGCCAGTAGTGGACTCGACAGCTACAATGAGCAGTTCTTC	CASSGLDSYNEQFF	TRBJ2-1	NA	many	TRBV19
TGTGCCAGCAGCTTAGCGACCAGGAACTCCGGCTACGAGCAGTACTTC	CASSLATRNSGYEQYF	TRBJ2-7	NA	few	TRBV7-8
TGTGCCAGCAGTGGGCTGCCTCCCCAGTACTTC	CASSGLPPQYF	TRBJ2-5	NA	many	TRBV2
TGCGCCAGCAGCTTTCGACAGGGGGAGGCCCAGTACTTC	CASSFRQGEAQYF	TRBJ2-5	TRBD1	NA	TRBV5-1
TGTGCCAGCAGCCCCGGGACTAGCGGGGGGGTCCCAGATACGCAGTATTTT	CASSPGTSGGVPDTQYF	TRBJ2-3	TRBD2	NA	TRBV7-2
TGTGCCAGCAGCGCGGGACTAGCGATAGATACGCAGTATTTT	CASSAGLAIDTQYF	TRBJ2-3	TRBD2	NA	TRBV9
TGTGCCAGCAGCCAGGCGACTAGCGGGGTTTCCTACGAGCAGTACTTC	CASSQATSGVSYEQYF	TRBJ2-7	TRBD2	NA	TRBV4-2
TGTGCCAGCAGTACTATAGCGGGGGGCTCCTACGAGCAGTACTTC	CASSTIAGGSYEQYF	TRBJ2-7	TRBD2	NA	TRBV14
TGTGCCAGCAGTGAATGGGGAACCGGGGAGCTGTTTTTT	CASSEWGTGELFF	TRBJ2-2	NA	many	TRBV25-1
TGTGCCAGCAGCACCTCCGGACAGGGCGGTGAAAAACTGTTTTTT	CASSTSGQGGEKLFF	TRBJ1-4	TRBD1	many	TRBV5-6
TGTGCCACCAGTGGGGGGGCAGATACGCAGTATTTT	CATSGGADTQYF	TRBJ2-3	NA	few	TRBV24-1
TGTGCCAGCAGCTCGGCGTCGTGGACAGGGAGGAATGAGCAGTTCTTC	CASSSASWTGRNEQFF	TRBJ2-1	TRBD1	many	TRBV5-5
TGTGCCAGCATGCGGGTACTCCCCACAGATACGCAGTATTTT	CASMRVLPTDTQYF	TRBJ2-3	NA	NA	TRBV5-8